The 9 T cell receptor beta chains below come from one sample, sequenced in a study of high-grade serous ovarian cancer treatment subgroups. The repertoire was sequenced with immunoSEQ multiplex PCR; TCRdb's copy has only in-frame clones and lacks some. The sample includes roughly 12,000 clones, 83% of them seen just once. The tumor samples were collected prior to definitive surgery or chemotherapy. Input material: tumor tissue. All receptors come from a human donor with high-grade serous ovarian cancer.

This clone was seen only once. This rearrangement joins TRBV29-1 to TRBJ2-7; no definite D call. Germline V CDR1 and CDR2: SQVTM, ANQGSEA. The V gene lost 6 bases and the J gene lost 0 bases, with 9 bases spanning the gap. The CDR3 extends over 12 amino acids. For the CDR3, the DNA is TGCAGCGTCGCCCAGTTCTCCTACGAGCAGTACTTC. Protein: CSVAQFSYEQYF.

This rearrangement joins TRBV4-1 to TRBJ1-2; a weak D match, TRBD1 (6 bases). The CDR3 sequence is 15 residues long. Germline V gives CDR1 MGHRA, CDR2 YSYEKL. Trimming pared 4 bases from V and 0 bases from J, leaving 12 bases between. The CDR3 bases are TGCGCCAGCAGCCCGTACCACAGGGCTAACTATGGCTACACCTTC. It encodes CASSPYHRANYGYTF.

Of note for this clone: This specimen includes other DNA sequences encoding the same CDR3. The chain is built from TRBV27 and TRBJ2-3, with D unclear. V lost 3 bases and J lost 5, with 3 bases in between. The CDR3 extends over 11 amino acids. Germline-derived CDR1 and CDR2 are MNHEY and SMNVEV (reference sequence). CDR3 DNA: TGTGCCAGCAGTTTGGGAGATACGCAGTATTTT. Amino acids: CASSLGDTQYF.

CDR3 sequence (DNA): TGTGCCAGCAGCCCGGACAGGGGCTCCTACGAGCAGTACTTC. Its protein product is CASSPDRGSYEQYF. The chain carries TRBV7-3 and TRBJ2-7; TRBD1 matches 9 bases. J lost 0 bases, V lost 5 bases, and 2 bases had no gene match. Looked up from germline, CDR1 is SGHTA and CDR2 is FQGTGA. The CDR3 extends over 14 amino acids.

A few counts support this clone. The chain joins TRBV19 to TRBJ1-5; the match to TRBD1 covers 7 bases. V lost 10 bases and J lost 2; bases outside the gene matches: 8. Germline V gene lookup returns CDR1 LNHDA and CDR2 SQIVND (reference sequence). This CDR3 contains 14 residues. The CDR3 DNA reads TGTGCCACCCGACAGGGTCTGGGCAATCAGCCCCAGCATTTT. Translation: CATRQGLGNQPQHF.

This chain uses TRBV5-1 with TRBJ2-1; TRBD2 matches 13 bases. The length of the CDR3 is 16 residues. CDR1 and CDR2 from the germline V gene are SGHRS and YFSETQ. The V gene end was trimmed by 4 bases and the J gene end by 5 bases; junction bases not matched to a gene: 6. The CDR3 here is CASSPWTSGRDNEQFF. The CDR3 nucleotides are TGCGCCAGCAGCCCTTGGACTAGCGGGAGAGACAATGAGCAGTTCTTC.

The V and J genes are TRBV25-1 and TRBJ2-1; 11 positions match TRBD2. This CDR3 comprises 15 residues. V trimming: 4 bases; J trimming: 9 bases; junction bases outside the gene matches: 8. Germline V CDR1 and CDR2: MGHDK, SYGVNS. The CDR3 spells CASSGTLAGVTEQFF. The CDR3 region has the DNA TGTGCCAGCAGTGGAACACTAGCGGGAGTTACTGAGCAGTTCTTC.

The rearrangement joins TRBV2 to TRBJ1-3; D ambiguous. Germline lookup yields CDR1 SNHLY and CDR2 FYNNEI. The CDR3 runs 11 residues. V was pared by 6 bases and J by 8 bases, with 8 bases between. CDR3 protein: CASRRRDTIYF. The DNA of the CDR3 is TGTGCCAGCAGGAGGCGGGACACCATATATTTT.

The rearrangement joins TRBV5-1 to TRBJ2-1; D is perhaps TRBD2 (5 bases). The CDR3 is 15 residues long. V was clipped by 0 bases and J by 8 bases, with 15 bases between them. Germline V gene sequence: CDR1 SGHRS, CDR2 YFSETQ. CDR3: CASSLARGTWDEQFF. The DNA for the CDR3 is TGCGCCAGCAGCTTGGCCCGGGGTACGTGGGATGAGCAGTTCTTC. Variable domain in full (rest from reference TRBV5-1 and TRBJ2-1): KAGVTQTPRYLIKTRGQQVTLSCSPISGHRSVSWYQQTPGQGLQFLFEYFSETQRNKGNFPGRFSGRQFSNSRSEMNVSTLELGDSALYLCASSLARGTWDEQFFGPGTRLTVL.